This entry is about one T cell receptor beta chain. The germline CDR1 and CDR2 sequences are SGHNT and YYREEE (reference sequence). V shed 7 bases and J shed 1 base, with 15 bases lying between them. The CDR3 loop spans 15 amino acids. This sample was included in a study of shared clonotypes between healthy human individuals. Study-level information: The study used three CD4 naive, three CD4 memory, two CD8 naive and one CD8 memory plate per donor.

Some clones are missing from TCRdb's copy, which holds only in-frame ones; the method was immunoSEQ multiplex PCR. The profile shows more than 2 million clones, roughly 94% of them singletons. Each of the donors was a healthy adult who was HIV-negative and had not had a recent acute infection or vaccination. The sample taken for sequencing was naive CD4+ T cells sorted from blood. Subset meaning: CD45RA+ positively selected. This chain uses TRBV5-4 with TRBJ2-1; D is possibly TRBD2 (6 bases). This receptor was identified in a man aged 18 to 30 in good health. The chain's CDR3 is CASSSGAWSYNEQFF. The CDR3 coding sequence is TGTGCCAGCTCCTCGGGAGCATGGTCCTACAATGAGCAGTTCTTC.